The 29 T cell receptor beta chains below all came from one sample that was sequenced in a study of T-cell memory formation after mild COVID-19. TCRdb reprocessed the 5' RACE reads with MiXCR, giving one entry per CDR3 protein. The sample has 190,000 or so distinct CDR3 sequences, around 21% seen once; the top ten hold under 25%. What was sequenced was PBMCs or a T cell subset sorted from them (not recorded which). The receptors here all came from an adult woman who had mild COVID-19 (a few samples of this study predate the infection). Cell type and time point are not known.

This clonotype was detected once. The rearrangement uses TRBV25-1 and TRBJ2-3; TRBD2 matches at 10 bases. The CDR3 has 15 residues. Per germline, CDR1 MGHDK and CDR2 SYGVNS. The ends lost 4 bases at V and 6 bases at J; junction bases unmatched: 7. Written as DNA, the CDR3 is TGTGCCAGCAGTGGGAGCGGGGGGGCCGGTGATACGCAGTATTTT. Its translation is CASSGSGGAGDTQYF.

The DNA of the CDR3 is TGCACGGGTCTGGCCGGGGGAGAGACCCAGTACTTC. Amino acids: CTGLAGGETQYF. V and J are TRBV20-1 and TRBJ2-5; tentative D call: TRBD2 (6 bases). The CDR3 runs to 12 residues. Germline-derived CDR1 and CDR2 are DFQATT and SNEGSKA (reference sequence).

This chain joins TRBV7-6 and TRBJ1-1; D unresolved. Deletions cut 6 bases from V and 6 bases from J, with 11 bases between. The CDR3 length is 12 residues. Germline-derived CDR1 and CDR2 are SGHVS and FNYEAQ. The CDR3: CASSPRESEAFF. In nucleotides, the CDR3 is TGTGCCAGCAGTCCACGGGAGTCTGAAGCTTTCTTT.

This clonotype was detected a few times. The chain uses TRBV4-2 and TRBJ2-3; D unresolved. The CDR3 runs 13 residues. Germline V CDR1 and CDR2: LGHNA, YNFKEQ. Trimming shortened V by 4 bases and J by 5 bases, and 10 bases separated the two germline ends. CDR3 nucleotides: TGTGCCAGCAGCCGAACAGTTGGAGATACGCAGTATTTT. Amino acid sequence: CASSRTVGDTQYF.

This clonotype was detected a few times. This chain connects TRBV27 to TRBJ2-3, with TRBD2 as a possible D gene (6 bases). Germline values: CDR1 MNHEY, CDR2 SMNVEV (reference sequence). Trimming took off 5 bases at V and 2 bases at J, with 14 bases between the two ends. CDR3 length equals 15 residues. CDR3 sequence reads: CASSPFGGSTDTQYF. The CDR3 nucleotides are TGTGCCAGCAGTCCCTTTGGGGGGTCCACAGATACGCAGTATTTT.

The chain employs TRBV19 and TRBJ2-2, with D tentatively TRBD2 (5 bases). Germline V gene data show CDR1 as LNHDA and CDR2 as SQIVND (reference sequence). The CDR3 is made up of 15 amino acids. Deletions cut 4 bases from V and 5 bases from J, with 14 bases between. CDR3 DNA: TGTGCCAGTAGTACATGGGAATCGGGGACCGGGGAGCTGTTTTTT. Protein: CASSTWESGTGELFF.

This clonotype was counted a few times. This chain connects TRBV5-1 to TRBJ1-1; maybe TRBD1 (5 bases). The CDR3 is made up of 15 amino acids. Between the trimmed V and J ends, which lost 2 bases and 2 bases, there was a span of 13 bases. CDR1 is SGHRS and CDR2 is YFSETQ in the germline V gene. The CDR3 reads CASSLGLGENTEAFF. For the CDR3, the DNA is TGCGCCAGCAGCTTAGGGTTGGGGGAAAACACTGAAGCTTTCTTT.

This chain joins TRBV7-9 and TRBJ2-7; D not certain. The CDR3 contains 11 residues. Trimming removed 5 bases from V and 4 bases from J, with 6 bases in between. The V gene's germline CDR1 is SEHNR and CDR2 FQNEAQ (reference sequence). CDR3 amino acids: CASSVRYEQYF. In DNA form, the CDR3 reads TGTGCCAGCAGCGTCAGATACGAGCAGTACTTC. The entire variable domain, with the rest obtained from reference TRBV7-9 and TRBJ2-7, is as follows: DTGVSQNPRHKITKRGQNVTFRCDPISEHNRLYWYRQTLGQGPEFLTYFQNEAQLEKSRLLSDRFSAERPKGSFSTLEIQRTEQGDSAMYLCASSVRYEQYFGPGTRLTVT.

The V gene is TRBV19, the J gene TRBJ2-5; TRBD2 aligns across 9 bases. The CDR3 loop spans 15 amino acids. Germline CDR1 reads LNHDA; CDR2 reads SQIVND (reference sequence). The V and J ends lost 0 bases and 3 bases, in that order; junction bases with no gene match: 2. In DNA, the CDR3 is TGTGCCAGTAGTATAGATCTAGCGGGAAAAGAGACCCAGTACTTC. This codes for CASSIDLAGKETQYF.

This sequence joins TRBV12-3 or TRBV12-4 and TRBJ2-1; D uncertain. V was pared by 5 bases and J by 1 base, with 9 bases between. This CDR3 contains 14 residues. Here the CDR3 reads CASSLTFSYNEQFF. In DNA form, the CDR3 reads TGTGCCAGCAGTCTGACGTTTTCCTACAATGAGCAGTTCTTC.

V usage is TRBV12-3 or TRBV12-4 and J usage is TRBJ2-2; the D gene is possibly TRBD2 (6 bases). The CDR3 spans 15 residues. V was shortened by 3 bases and J by 7 bases, with 15 bases between the two germline ends. This CDR3 is CASSFPTGGVGELFF. CDR3 in DNA: TGTGCCAGCAGTTTCCCGACCGGGGGAGTCGGGGAGCTGTTTTTT.

V and J are TRBV6-2 or TRBV6-3 and TRBJ1-3; D is uncertain. CDR3 length: 14 amino acids. Germline CDR1 reads MNHEY; CDR2 reads SVGEGT. V was trimmed by 0 bases and J by 4 bases, leaving 7 bases between them. Here the CDR3 DNA reads TGTGCCAGCAGTTACTCCCTTGACGGAAACACCATATATTTT. It specifies CASSYSLDGNTIYF.

The chain recombines TRBV7-2 with TRBJ2-7; D may match TRBD1 or TRBD2 (5 bases each). The germline CDR1 and CDR2 sequences are SGHTA and FQGNSA. CDR3 size: 17 residues. The V gene lost 5 bases and the J gene lost 1 base, with 21 bases spanning the gap. CDR3 loop: CASSGGTAGGRSYEQYF. CDR3 in DNA: TGTGCCAGCAGCGGTGGGACGGCCGGTGGTCGATCCTACGAGCAGTACTTC.

V gene TRBV9 combines with J gene TRBJ2-1; 12 bases agree with TRBD2. The CDR3 loop spans 15 amino acids. Germline V gene data show CDR1 as SGDLS and CDR2 as YYNGEE. The J segment lost 3 bases and the V segment lost 4 bases, leaving 2 bases of the junction unmatched. The CDR3 nucleotides are TGTGCCAGCAGCTGGACTAGCGGGGACTACAATGAGCAGTTCTTC. Protein sequence: CASSWTSGDYNEQFF.

V is TRBV6-2 or TRBV6-3 and J is TRBJ2-1; 12 nucleotides match TRBD2. V lost 2 bases to trimming and J lost 10 bases; unmatched junction nucleotides: 3. Germline V lookup: CDR1 MNHEY, CDR2 SVGEGT. The CDR3 runs to 14 residues. This CDR3 is CASSYPLAGGEQFF. The CDR3 bases are TGTGCCAGCAGTTACCCCCTAGCGGGAGGGGAGCAGTTCTTC.

The rearrangement joins TRBV24-1 to TRBJ2-5; D ambiguous. The germline CDR1 and CDR2 sequences are KGHDR and SFDVKD. V lost 4 bases and J lost 5, with 13 bases in between. This CDR3 is 14 amino acids long. CDR3 sequence reads: CATSESGSGETQYF. The CDR3 coding sequence is TGTGCCACCAGTGAGTCGGGCAGTGGGGAGACCCAGTACTTC.

V and J are TRBV19 and TRBJ2-1; D is uncertain. The V gene's germline CDR1 is LNHDA and CDR2 SQIVND (reference sequence). The CDR3 extends over 13 amino acids. Deletions cut 5 bases from V and 9 bases from J, with 14 bases between. The CDR3 here is CASSPSTSGEQFF. CDR3 DNA: TGTGCCAGTAGTCCGAGTACGTCCGGTGAGCAGTTCTTC.

This clonotype was counted a few times. J is TRBJ2-7 and V is TRBV12-3 or TRBV12-4; 7 nucleotides agree with TRBD2. The length of the CDR3 is 15 residues. V lost 6 bases, J lost 1 base, and 9 bases stayed unmatched. In nucleotides, the CDR3 is TGTGCCAGCAGCCTCGGACTAGACAGATCCTACGAGCAGTACTTC. This gives the protein CASSLGLDRSYEQYF.

The chain is built from TRBV7-9 and TRBJ1-2; 9 nucleotides match TRBD1. This CDR3 region has 17 residues. The V segment lost 5 bases and the J segment 0 bases; nucleotides outside the gene matches: 10. Germline lookup yields CDR1 SEHNR and CDR2 FQNEAQ (reference sequence). The CDR3 DNA follows: TGTGCCAGCAGCCAGATCCCCGGGACAGGGTCTAACTATGGCTACACCTTC. This encodes CASSQIPGTGSNYGYTF.

This clonotype appeared a few times. The chain joins TRBV6-2 or TRBV6-3 to TRBJ2-3; TRBD2 agrees at 10 bases. This CDR3 comprises 16 residues. Germline V CDR1 and CDR2: MNHEY, SVGEGT. The ends lost 5 bases at V and 4 bases at J; junction bases unmatched: 9. The DNA for the CDR3 is TGTGCCAGCAGTCAAGGGCTAGCGGGAGATCCAGATACGCAGTATTTT. Amino acids: CASSQGLAGDPDTQYF.

The chain joins TRBV4-2 to TRBJ2-7, with a weak D call TRBD1 (6 bases). Germline CDR1 and CDR2: LGHNA and YNFKEQ. With 3 bases removed from V and 6 bases from J, the gap between germline ends came to 18 bases. The CDR3 has 15 residues. The CDR3 sequence is CASSQGAVSRIEQYF. The CDR3 DNA sequence: TGTGCCAGCAGCCAGGGGGCGGTGTCTAGGATCGAGCAGTACTTC.

This chain joins TRBV5-1 and TRBJ2-7, with TRBD1 identical over 9 bases. The CDR3 extends over 14 amino acids. The germline CDR1 and CDR2 sequences are SGHRS and YFSETQ. The V gene end was trimmed by 4 bases and the J gene end by 1 base; junction bases not matched to a gene: 3. The CDR3 region is CASSKGTGSYEQYF. As DNA, the CDR3 is TGCGCCAGCAGCAAAGGGACAGGGTCCTACGAGCAGTACTTC. The full variable domain, with the rest looked up from reference TRBV5-1 and TRBJ2-7, is KAGVTQTPRYLIKTRGQQVTLSCSPISGHRSVSWYQQTPGQGLQFLFEYFSETQRNKGNFPGRFSGRQFSNSRSEMNVSTLELGDSALYLCASSKGTGSYEQYFGPGTRLTVT.

V is TRBV2 and J is TRBJ2-2, with D uncertain. From germline, CDR1 is SNHLY and CDR2 FYNNEI. The CDR3 has 11 amino acids. V was shortened by 3 bases and J by 6 bases, with 2 bases between the two germline ends. CDR3 in amino acids: CASSEAGELFF. CDR3 DNA sequence: TGTGCCAGCAGTGAGGCCGGGGAGCTGTTTTTT.

The chain couples TRBV5-1 to TRBJ2-3, with 12 bases aligning to TRBD2. The CDR3 spans 16 residues. The germline V gene encodes CDR1 SGHRS and CDR2 YFSETQ. J gave up 2 bases and V 4 bases, and 5 bases lay outside the gene matches. DNA of the CDR3: TGCGCCAGCAGCCCGGCTAGCGGGGGGGACACAGATACGCAGTATTTT. Protein product: CASSPASGGDTDTQYF.

The chain is built from TRBV15 and TRBJ2-7; D gene uncertain. The V gene lost 1 base and the J gene lost 12 bases, with 16 bases spanning the gap. CDR1 and CDR2 (germline): LNHNV, YYDKDF (reference sequence). The CDR3 covers 13 residues. The CDR3 DNA sequence: TGTGCCACCAGCAGAGCAAGGGCCTCGCGTGGGTACTTC. Its translation: CATSRARASRGYF.

This clonotype has only a few counts. The CDR3 region has the DNA TGTGCCAGCAGCTCCGACAGGGCCCCAGAGACCCAGTACTTC. Translation: CASSSDRAPETQYF. This rearrangement joins TRBV7-6 to TRBJ2-5; 7 bases line up with TRBD1. The CDR3 consists of 14 residues. Germline V gene data show CDR1 as SGHVS and CDR2 as FNYEAQ. The trim removed 4 bases at V and 4 bases at J, leaving 6 bases unmatched.

This clonotype showed up many times. This rearrangement joins TRBV7-9 to TRBJ2-5, with D tentatively TRBD1 or TRBD2 (5 bases each). This CDR3 has 13 residues. Trimming removed 2 bases at V and 4 bases at J, with 8 bases between. Germline CDR1 and CDR2: SEHNR and FQNEAQ (reference sequence). The CDR3 coding sequence is TGTGCCAGCAGCTTACGTGGGGGAGAGACCCAGTACTTC. Its translation is CASSLRGGETQYF.

The chain links TRBV30 to TRBJ2-7, with D perhaps TRBD1 or TRBD2 (5 bases each). The CDR3 is made up of 14 amino acids. The germline V gene has CDR1 GTSNPN and CDR2 SVGIG (reference sequence). The germline V and J ends were trimmed by 1 base and 6 bases, with 16 bases remaining between them. The CDR3 reads CAWSAGIEGTEQYF. The DNA of the CDR3 is TGTGCCTGGAGTGCAGGGATAGAGGGGACCGAGCAGTACTTC.

This clonotype was seen a handful of times. This chain's CDR3 is CASSEATGGAFNEQFF. The CDR3 nucleotides read TGTGCCAGCAGCGAAGCGACAGGGGGCGCGTTCAATGAGCAGTTCTTC. The gene calls are TRBV9 and TRBJ2-1; TRBD1 aligns across 10 bases. CDR3 length: 16 amino acids. Unmatched junction bases numbered 9, after V lost 3 bases and J lost 6 bases. Germline-derived CDR1 and CDR2 are SGDLS and YYNGEE. Variable domain in full (rest from reference TRBV9 and TRBJ2-1): DSGVTQTPKHLITATGQRVTLRCSPRSGDLSVYWYQQSLDQGLQFLIQYYNGEERAKGNILERFSAQQFPDLHSELNLSSLELGDSALYFCASSEATGGAFNEQFFGPGTRLTVL.